These 24 T cell receptor beta chains share one sample of origin, sequenced in a study of cytomegalovirus exposure and HLA in healthy donors (dated by TCRdb to between 2016 and 2019). The library was prepared using the immunoSEQ multiplex PCR assay. For the multiplex PCR, a mixture combining 60 forward primers for TCR Vbeta segments and 13 reverse primers for TCR Jbeta segments was used. In TCRdb, the immuneACCESS table is reduced to in-frame sequences with V and J assigned. These tables do not hold every clone; where another copy was compared, an unresolved V gene accounts for under half, and the others remain unexplained. The sample data list approximately 170,000 clones, and approximately 80% of these were observed just once. Under 5% of the sample belongs to the ten largest clones. Sequenced material: PBMCs. Every receptor here comes from a woman aged 45-59 years in good health and CMV-seropositive.

In DNA form, the CDR3 reads TGTGCCAGCAGCTCTCGGGGGGGAGCGGGGGCCTCCTACAATGAGCAGTTCTTC. It is translated as CASSSRGGAGASYNEQFF. This chain uses TRBV7-2 with TRBJ2-1, with 8 nucleotides matching TRBD2. The V and J ends lost 4 bases and 0 bases, in that order; junction bases with no gene match: 11. This CDR3 region has 18 residues. The germline gives CDR1 SGHTA, CDR2 FQGNSA. Complete variable domain (other parts from reference TRBV7-2 and TRBJ2-1): GAGVSQSPSNKVTEKGKDVELRCDPISGHTALYWYRQSLGQGLEFLIYFQGNSAPDKSGLPSDRFSAERTGGSVSTLTIQRTQQEDSAVYLCASSSRGGAGASYNEQFFGPGTRLTVL.

V and J are TRBV7-3 and TRBJ1-1, with D uncertain. Between the trimmed V and J ends, which lost 2 bases and 3 bases, there was a span of 7 bases. Per germline, CDR1 SGHTA and CDR2 FQGTGA. There are 13 residues in the CDR3. The CDR3 DNA is TGTGCCAGCAGCTTATTGGAGGACACTGAAGCTTTCTTT. Translating gives CASSLLEDTEAFF.

This clone has a single count. The chain is built from TRBV19 and TRBJ2-7, with a weak D call TRBD1 (5 bases). CDR1 and CDR2 (germline): LNHDA, SQIVND (reference sequence). V dropped 6 bases and J dropped 2 bases, with 17 bases sitting between them. The CDR3 covers 15 residues. CDR3 amino acids: CASRSIEQGTYEQYF. The CDR3 DNA is TGTGCCAGTAGGAGTATTGAGCAGGGTACCTACGAGCAGTACTTC.

V gene TRBV29-1 combines with J gene TRBJ1-5; 7 bases are a match to TRBD1. This CDR3 is 14 amino acids long. Germline CDR1 SQVTM, CDR2 ANQGSEA. The ends lost 4 bases at V and 4 bases at J; junction bases unmatched: 7. The CDR3 is CSVALRGRNQPQHF. CDR3 in DNA: TGCAGCGTTGCCTTGAGGGGGCGGAATCAGCCCCAGCATTTT.

The V gene is TRBV18, the J gene TRBJ2-3, with 8 bases that match TRBD2. Looked up from germline, CDR1 is KGHSH and CDR2 is LQKENI. CDR3 size: 16 residues. Trimming removed 3 bases from V and 0 bases from J; junction bases left unmatched: 5. The CDR3 nucleotides read TGTGCCAGCTCACCGGGACTAGGGTCTAGCACAGATACGCAGTATTTT. This encodes CASSPGLGSSTDTQYF.

The chain carries TRBV11-3 and TRBJ1-2; D gene unclear. CDR3 length equals 13 residues. V lost 2 bases and J 6 bases, leaving 10 bases between the germline ends. Per the germline V gene, CDR1 is SGHNT and CDR2 is YENEEA. CDR3 amino acids: CASSLWRLDGYTF. In DNA, the CDR3 is TGTGCCAGCAGCTTATGGCGGTTGGATGGCTACACCTTC.

The V and J genes are TRBV9 and TRBJ2-3, with 7 bases that match TRBD2. The J segment lost 0 bases and the V segment lost 1 base, leaving 5 bases of the junction unmatched. CDR3 length equals 16 residues. Germline CDR1 is SGDLS and CDR2 is YYNGEE. CDR3 amino acids: CASSVLGGFSTDTQYF. CDR3 nucleotides: TGTGCCAGCAGCGTACTCGGGGGGTTTAGCACAGATACGCAGTATTTT.

The chain carries TRBV28 and TRBJ2-2; 9 bases align to TRBD2. The CDR3 runs to 15 residues. Per germline, CDR1 MDHEN and CDR2 SYDVKM. Losses at the gene ends were 2 bases for V and 7 bases for J; bases not matched to a gene: 5. The CDR3 here is CASSLAGGPDGELFF. CDR3 coding DNA: TGTGCCAGCAGTTTAGCGGGAGGGCCGGACGGGGAGCTGTTTTTT.

The CDR3, as DNA: TGCGCCAGCAGCTTCCCCGGGAGGGGACGGGACAATGAGCAGTTCTTC. It specifies CASSFPGRGRDNEQFF. The chain joins TRBV5-1 to TRBJ2-1; TRBD2 aligns across 8 bases. The germline gives CDR1 SGHRS, CDR2 YFSETQ. The junction had 9 bases not matched to a gene; V was cut back by 2 bases and J by 5 bases. The CDR3 totals 16 residues. The complete variable domain, with remaining parts taken from reference TRBV5-1 and TRBJ2-1, reads KAGVTQTPRYLIKTRGQQVTLSCSPISGHRSVSWYQQTPGQGLQFLFEYFSETQRNKGNFPGRFSGRQFSNSRSEMNVSTLELGDSALYLCASSFPGRGRDNEQFFGPGTRLTVL.

J is TRBJ1-1 and V is TRBV6-5; D is ambiguous. Trimming cost V 7 bases and J 3 bases, with 12 bases left between them. The CDR3 covers 13 residues. Germline V gene data show CDR1 as MNHEY and CDR2 as SVGAGI. This CDR3 is CASTAYEDTEAFF. The CDR3 DNA sequence: TGTGCCAGCACCGCCTACGAAGACACTGAAGCTTTCTTT.

The chain combines TRBV2 with TRBJ2-7; 10 bases align to TRBD2. Germline V lookup: CDR1 SNHLY, CDR2 FYNNEI. The CDR3 extends over 15 amino acids. V shed 7 bases, J shed 4 bases, and the junction held 10 bases outside the gene matches. CDR3 nucleotides: TGTGCCAGCATATCCTATAGCGGGGGGAATTACGAGCAGTACTTC. Amino acids: CASISYSGGNYEQYF.

The chain has TRBV5-8 and TRBJ2-2; TRBD2 agrees at 8 bases. CDR1 is SGHTS and CDR2 is YDEGEE in the germline V gene. Trimming took 2 bases from V and 4 from J; bases not matched to a gene: 10. The CDR3 spans 17 residues. The CDR3 sequence: CASSLDLFGGATGELFF. In nucleotides, the CDR3 is TGTGCCAGCAGCTTAGACCTTTTCGGGGGGGCCACCGGGGAGCTGTTTTTT.

Concerning this clone: Sequence at one end of the junction differs from germline and may be a read error. This sequence joins TRBV7-7 and TRBJ2-3; TRBD1 matches at 8 bases. The CDR3 length is 12 residues. Germline assignment: CDR1 SSHAT and CDR2 FNYEAQ (reference sequence). Here the CDR3 DNA reads TGTGCTAGCAGCTTAACAGGGGGGACGCAGTATTTT. Translating it yields CASSLTGGTQYF. Using reference TRBV7-7 and TRBJ2-3 for the parts outside the CDR3, the full variable domain is GAGVSQSPRYKVTKRGQDVTLRCDPISSHATLYWYQQALGQGPEFLTYFNYEAQPDKSGLPSDRFSAERPEGSISTLTIQRTEQRDSAMYRCASSLTGGTQYFGPGTRLTVL.

The chain uses TRBV4-3 and TRBJ2-7; D is ambiguous. Trimming left V 2 bases short and J 2 bases short, with 13 bases between. The CDR3 extends over 15 amino acids. Per the germline V gene, CDR1 is LGHNA and CDR2 is YSLEER. Here the CDR3 reads CASSQNDYTTYEQYF. The DNA of the CDR3 is TGCGCCAGCAGCCAAAACGATTATACTACCTACGAGCAGTACTTC.

The chain has TRBV30 and TRBJ1-2; D is undetermined. CDR1 and CDR2 from the germline V gene are GTSNPN and SVGIG (reference sequence). V was pared by 0 bases and J by 4 bases, with 9 bases between. The CDR3 extends over 13 amino acids. The CDR3 is CAWSVSRLYGYTF. The CDR3 nucleotides read TGTGCCTGGAGTGTATCGAGGCTCTATGGCTACACCTTC.

V and J are TRBV28 and TRBJ1-5, with 9 positions matching TRBD1. The CDR3 is 14 residues long. In germline, CDR1 is MDHEN, CDR2 SYDVKM. Trimming removed 4 bases from V and 7 bases from J; junction bases left unmatched: 5. CDR3 nucleotides: TGTGCCAGCAGTTACAGGGGGCATCAACAGCCCCAGCATTTT. Protein product: CASSYRGHQQPQHF.

This clone was seen only a few times. This chain connects TRBV30 to TRBJ1-2; D is unclear. The CDR3 consists of 12 residues. V was cut by 7 bases and J by 5 bases, with 14 bases left in between. Germline values: CDR1 GTSNPN, CDR2 SVGIG (reference sequence). CDR3 in amino acids: CAYSYLLYGYTF. Here the CDR3 DNA reads TGTGCCTACTCTTACCTGTTATATGGCTACACCTTC.

This CDR3 reads CASSETGQVIDEQFF. DNA of the CDR3: TGTGCCAGTAGCGAAACCGGACAGGTAATCGATGAGCAGTTCTTC. This rearrangement joins TRBV19 to TRBJ2-1; 7 bases fit TRBD1. Germline V gene data show CDR1 as LNHDA and CDR2 as SQIVND (reference sequence). Losses at the gene ends were 6 bases for V and 8 bases for J; bases not matched to a gene: 13. The CDR3 runs 15 residues. Full variable domain (remainder filled in from reference TRBV19 and TRBJ2-1): DGGITQSPKYLFRKEGQNVTLSCEQNLNHDAMYWYRQDPGQGLRLIYYSQIVNDFQKGDIAEGYSVSREKKESFPLTVTSAQKNPTAFYLCASSETGQVIDEQFFGPGTRLTVL.

The chain recombines TRBV27 with TRBJ2-7; a possible D gene is TRBD2 (7 bases). V was clipped by 4 bases and J by 2 bases, with 12 bases between them. This CDR3 is 14 amino acids long. Germline CDR1 and CDR2: MNHEY and SMNVEV (reference sequence). CDR3 region: CASSWGGGAYEQYF. CDR3 in DNA: TGTGCCAGCAGTTGGGGCGGGGGCGCCTACGAGCAGTACTTC.

The chain has TRBV10-3 and TRBJ2-3; a weak D match, TRBD2 (5 bases). Looked up from germline, CDR1 is ENHRY and CDR2 is SYGVKD. The CDR3 totals 16 residues. V lost 3 bases to trimming and J lost 5 bases, with 18 bases between them. CDR3 nucleotide sequence: TGTGCCATCAGTGACTCTGCTGGAGGAAATGGAGATACGCAGTATTTT. Protein product: CAISDSAGGNGDTQYF.

The J gene is TRBJ2-7, the V gene TRBV6-5, with TRBD2 matching over 7 bases. The trim removed 6 bases at V and 5 bases at J, leaving 7 bases unmatched. This CDR3 has 13 residues. Germline V gene sequence: CDR1 MNHEY, CDR2 SVGAGI. CDR3 DNA: TGTGCCAGCAGCCCCGGGACTATTCACGAGCAGTACTTC. Protein sequence: CASSPGTIHEQYF.

The rearrangement links TRBV10-1 to TRBJ1-2; a possible D gene is TRBD1 (5 bases). V lost 5 bases and J 1 base, leaving 11 bases between the germline ends. There are 14 residues in the CDR3. Germline V gene data show CDR1 as WNHNN and CDR2 as SYGVQD (reference sequence). The CDR3 DNA reads as TGCGCCAGCAGTTCTATGACAGTTAACTATGGCTACACCTTC. It translates to CASSSMTVNYGYTF.

The V call is TRBV4-1, the J call TRBJ1-6, with TRBD1 matching 8 bases. From germline, CDR1 is MGHRA and CDR2 YSYEKL. This CDR3 is built from 15 residues. J gave up 9 bases and V 3 bases, and 7 bases lay outside the gene matches. The CDR3 region is CASSHDEDRASPLHF. The CDR3 DNA reads TGCGCCAGCAGCCATGACGAGGACAGGGCTTCACCCCTCCACTTT.

The chain carries TRBV28 and TRBJ1-4; D is uncertain. This CDR3 contains 16 residues. Germline V lookup: CDR1 MDHEN, CDR2 SYDVKM. Between the trimmed V and J ends, which lost 5 bases and 0 bases, there was a span of 13 bases. The CDR3 sequence: CASSPYRVATNEKLFF. The CDR3 DNA follows: TGTGCCAGCAGTCCCTACAGAGTTGCAACTAATGAAAAACTGTTTTTT.